The clone carrying this TCR beta chain was recorded at least ten times. With MiXCR, TCRdb reprocessed the PCR reads. The repertoire holds more than 70,000 clones, with around 9.2% as singletons. The data were taken from a study of metastatic and nonmetastatic thyroid tumors. Study details: Peripheral blood and tumor or nodule samples from malignant and benign thyroid patients were compared.

The CDR3 loop spans 14 amino acids. V dropped 6 bases and J dropped 4; count of bases not matched to a gene: 6. Germline-derived CDR1 and CDR2 are SNHLY and FYNNEI. Patients were all untreated before their thyroid surgery. This TCR derives from a female donor with papillary thyroid cancer or a benign thyroid nodule (not recorded which). Some clones in this sample may be carry-over from other donors' samples. J is TRBJ2-5 and V is TRBV2, with 9 bases that match TRBD2. The sequencing sample was made of blood. The CDR3 DNA reads as TGTGCCAGCAGCCCTGGACTAGCGTTAGAGACCCAGTACTTC. Amino acid sequence: CASSPGLALETQYF. The full variable domain, its missing parts supplied by reference TRBV2 and TRBJ2-5, is EPEVTQTPSHQVTQMGQEVILRCVPISNHLYFYWYRQILGQKVEFLVSFYNNEISEKSEIFDDQFSVERPDGSNFTLKIRSTKLEDSAMYFCASSPGLALETQYFGPGTRLLVL.